One and the same sample provided the 12 T cell receptor beta chains below, sequenced in a study of CD8 T cells in ankylosing spondylitis. Study results and limitations: It appeared that ankylosing spondylitis blood was characterized by a TCR beta motif of several highly homologous variants.

TCRdb re-called the 5' RACE reads through MiXCR, storing one row per CDR3 protein. The table has 450,000 or so distinct CDR3 sequences, about 25% seen once; the top ten hold about 0.9%. Their cognate antigens are unknown. What was sequenced was blood, either unsorted or a sorted T cell fraction (not recorded which). All receptors come from a male donor with ankylosing spondylitis.

The sample holds a few counts of this clonotype. The CDR3 nucleotides are TGCGCCAGCAGGTGGGGCGATGAAAAACTGTTTTTT. Its protein product is CASRWGDEKLFF. J is TRBJ1-4 and V is TRBV5-1; tentatively, D is TRBD1 (5 bases). The CDR3 length is 12 residues. Germline V gene lookup returns CDR1 SGHRS and CDR2 YFSETQ. Trimming took 5 bases from V and 6 from J, leaving 8 bases between them.

The rearrangement joins TRBV27 to TRBJ1-1, with no clear D. Trimming cost V 0 bases and J 3 bases, with 11 bases left between them. CDR1 is MNHEY and CDR2 is SMNVEV in the germline V gene (reference sequence). The CDR3 consists of 15 residues. The CDR3 sequence: CASSLSGIFDTEAFF. CDR3 DNA sequence: TGTGCCAGCAGTTTATCTGGGATTTTCGACACTGAAGCTTTCTTT.

The chain carries TRBV20-1 and TRBJ2-3; D call uncertain. The CDR3 has 13 residues. In germline, CDR1 is DFQATT, CDR2 SNEGSKA (reference sequence). V was cut by 6 bases and J by 0 bases, with 10 bases left in between. CDR3 sequence reads: CSAHSESTDTQYF. In DNA, the CDR3 is TGCAGTGCCCACTCAGAAAGCACAGATACGCAGTATTTT.

This clonotype was seen at least ten times. V and J are TRBV2 and TRBJ1-3; 10 bases match TRBD1. Trimming cost V 3 bases and J 0 bases; bases outside gene matches: 5. Germline-derived CDR1 and CDR2 are SNHLY and FYNNEI. CDR3 size: 17 residues. CDR3 region: CASSEAGQGSSGNTIYF. The CDR3 DNA is TGTGCCAGCAGTGAGGCGGGACAGGGGAGCTCTGGAAACACCATATATTTT.

This clonotype has a count of ten or more. This rearrangement joins TRBV7-9 to TRBJ2-1; D call uncertain. The CDR3 contains 11 residues. Germline assignment: CDR1 SEHNR and CDR2 FQNEAQ (reference sequence). Trimming took off 3 bases at V and 7 bases at J, with 4 bases between the two ends. This CDR3 is CASSFHNEQFF. The CDR3 DNA reads TGTGCCAGCAGCTTCCATAATGAGCAGTTCTTC. The entire variable domain, with the rest obtained from reference TRBV7-9 and TRBJ2-1, is as follows: DTGVSQNPRHKITKRGQNVTFRCDPISEHNRLYWYRQTLGQGPEFLTYFQNEAQLEKSRLLSDRFSAERPKGSFSTLEIQRTEQGDSAMYLCASSFHNEQFFGPGTRLTVL.

The genes are TRBV20-1 and TRBJ2-1, with 8 bases fitting TRBD2. The CDR3 is 16 amino acids. Germline loops: CDR1 DFQATT, CDR2 SNEGSKA (reference sequence). The V segment lost 5 bases and the J segment 0 bases; nucleotides outside the gene matches: 9. CDR3 sequence reads: CSARGVSGDSYNEQFF. DNA of the CDR3: TGCAGTGCTCGGGGGGTTAGCGGGGACTCCTACAATGAGCAGTTCTTC.

This clonotype was found a few times. This chain joins TRBV20-1 and TRBJ1-2; a weak D match, TRBD1 (6 bases). This CDR3 has 12 amino acids. Germline loops: CDR1 DFQATT, CDR2 SNEGSKA (reference sequence). V was trimmed by 6 bases and J by 2 bases, leaving 10 bases between them. This CDR3 is CSAKQGNYGYTF. CDR3 sequence (DNA): TGCAGTGCAAAACAGGGAAACTATGGCTACACCTTC.

This chain connects TRBV2 to TRBJ2-7, with D uncertain. Trimming shortened V by 6 bases and J by 7 bases, and 13 bases separated the two germline ends. The CDR3 extends over 12 amino acids. Germline V gene lookup returns CDR1 SNHLY and CDR2 FYNNEI. Here the CDR3 reads CASSLGLSEQYV. As DNA, the CDR3 is TGTGCCAGCAGCTTGGGCCTCTCGGAGCAGTACGTC.

The V gene is TRBV6-5, the J gene TRBJ2-5; no reliable D call. Germline CDR1 and CDR2: MNHEY and SVGAGI. The V end lost 0 bases, the J end lost 0 bases, and 8 bases lay between the germline ends. The CDR3 consists of 15 residues. This CDR3 reads CASSYSMGYQETQYF. The CDR3 coding sequence is TGTGCCAGCAGTTACTCGATGGGCTACCAAGAGACCCAGTACTTC.

Only a few counts were recorded for this clonotype. V and J are TRBV4-2 and TRBJ1-4; D remains ambiguous. The CDR3 spans 16 residues. The germline V and J ends were trimmed by 0 bases and 8 bases, with 16 bases remaining between them. Germline loops: CDR1 LGHNA, CDR2 YNFKEQ. This CDR3 reads CASSQDQDEAREKLFF. The CDR3 nucleotides read TGTGCCAGCAGCCAAGATCAGGACGAAGCAAGGGAAAAACTGTTTTTT.

For this clonotype: The germline gene is not matched at one end of the junction; a read error may be the cause. The CDR3 loop reads CASRIGSVDTEAFF. The CDR3 bases are TGTGCCAGTAGGATAGGGTCGGTGGACACTGAAGCTTTCTTT. V gene TRBV19 combines with J gene TRBJ1-1; D is unresolved. CDR1 and CDR2 from the germline V gene are LNHDA and SQIVND (reference sequence). The CDR3 covers 14 residues.

This sequence joins TRBV7-2 and TRBJ1-3; 7 nucleotides match TRBD1. The length of the CDR3 is 13 residues. With 7 bases clipped from V and 4 bases from J, the junction kept 4 bases outside the gene matches. Germline V gives CDR1 SGHTA, CDR2 FQGNSA. The CDR3 protein is CASTVQGGNTIYF. The CDR3 DNA reads as TGTGCCAGCACCGTACAGGGGGGAAACACCATATATTTT.